This TCR beta chain was captured in a study of patients and donors after allogeneic stem cell transplantation. The V gene's germline CDR1 is LGHDT and CDR2 YNNKEL (reference sequence). CDR3 length: 14 residues. Trimming took 4 bases from V and 5 from J; bases not matched to a gene: 6. TCRdb re-called the RT-PCR reads through MiXCR, storing one row per CDR3 protein. This sample has fewer than 250,000 distinct CDR3 sequences, with roughly an eighth found just once. The source material was blood, either unsorted or a sorted T cell fraction (not recorded which). The sequence was obtained from a human donor who was either an allogeneic HSCT recipient or a stem cell or donor lymphocyte infusion donor (not recorded which). It is not recorded whose cells these are; they may come from a transplant donor. The chain is built from TRBV3-1 and TRBJ1-2, with 8 bases identical to TRBD1. The CDR3: CASSLGQGVYGYTF. In DNA form, the CDR3 reads TGTGCCAGCAGCCTTGGACAGGGTGTTTATGGCTACACCTTC.